Shown below are 16 T cell receptor beta chains from a single sample sequenced in a study of CD8+CD57+ T cells in acquired aplastic anemia. It was genomic DNA that served as the template for profiling TCR beta VDJ and CDR3. TCRdb recomputed calls from the reads with MiXCR, one row per CDR3 protein. The sample has 180,000 or so distinct CDR3 sequences; roughly half are singletons. Specimen: sorted CD4+, CD8+, or CD8+CD57+ T cells (not recorded which) from PBMCs. These receptors came from a human donor in good health.

This clonotype was detected only once. A much larger clone differs from this one at a single base, so this may be a read error. The CDR3: CASSFTSGRPPETRYF. The DNA for the CDR3 is TGCGCCAGCAGCTTTACTAGCGGGAGGCCACCAGAGACCCGGTACTTC. This chain joins TRBV5-1 and TRBJ2-5; 12 bases match TRBD2. Germline lookup yields CDR1 SGHRS and CDR2 YFSETQ. This CDR3 has 16 amino acids.

This rearrangement joins TRBV2 to TRBJ2-5, with D perhaps TRBD1 (5 bases). Trimming took off 8 bases at V and 5 bases at J, with 12 bases between the two ends. The CDR3 runs to 12 residues. Germline V gives CDR1 SNHLY, CDR2 FYNNEI. The CDR3 reads CASEKGSETQYF. The CDR3 nucleotides read TGTGCCAGCGAGAAGGGGTCGGAGACCCAGTACTTC.

Ten or more counts support this clonotype. The chain links TRBV6-1 to TRBJ1-2, with D possibly TRBD1 on 6 matching bases. In germline, CDR1 is MNHNS, CDR2 SASEGT. This CDR3 spans 15 amino acids. V gave up 5 bases and J gave up 4 bases, with 17 bases separating them. CDR3 in amino acids: CASSNRQADFYGYTF. CDR3 sequence (DNA): TGTGCCAGCAGTAACCGACAGGCAGACTTCTATGGCTACACCTTC.

The count of this clonotype is one. The V and J genes are TRBV20-1 and TRBJ2-7; TRBD2 matches at 10 bases. With 3 bases clipped from V and 6 bases from J, the junction kept 14 bases outside the gene matches. CDR1 is DFQATT, CDR2 SNEGSKA, per germline (reference sequence). This CDR3 region has 16 residues. The CDR3 sequence: CSASPLFTSGVFEQYF. The CDR3 nucleotides read TGCAGTGCTAGTCCGTTGTTCACTAGCGGGGTTTTCGAGCAGTACTTC.

The chain recombines TRBV7-3 with TRBJ1-2; the D gene is possibly TRBD1 (5 bases). CDR1 and CDR2 from the germline V gene are SGHTA and FQGTGA. This CDR3 spans 14 amino acids. The germline V and J ends were trimmed by 5 bases and 2 bases, with 12 bases remaining between them. The CDR3 protein is CASSQAQGNYGYTF. CDR3 nucleotide sequence: TGTGCCAGCAGCCAAGCCCAGGGAAACTATGGCTACACCTTC.

The chain couples TRBV20-1 to TRBJ1-5; D unclear. Germline CDR1 and CDR2: DFQATT and SNEGSKA (reference sequence). The CDR3 runs to 12 residues. The ends were cut back, 7 bases at V and 4 bases at J, with 11 bases in the middle. CDR3 sequence (DNA): TGCAGTGGCGGCAGGCCTAATCAGCCCCAGCATTTT. It specifies CSGGRPNQPQHF.

This clonotype has ten or more counts. The rearrangement uses TRBV20-1 and TRBJ2-7; no definite D call. Germline CDR1 is DFQATT and CDR2 is SNEGSKA (reference sequence). V lost 4 bases and J 2 bases, leaving 6 bases between the germline ends. The CDR3 length is 11 residues. The CDR3 nucleotides read TGCAGTGCTACAGGTACCTACGAGCAGTACTTC. Amino acids: CSATGTYEQYF.

This clonotype was counted at least ten times. V and J are TRBV5-4 and TRBJ2-7, with 8 bases matching TRBD1. The CDR3 has 15 amino acids. The V segment lost 4 bases and the J segment 0 bases; nucleotides outside the gene matches: 6. Germline V gives CDR1 SGHNT, CDR2 YYREEE (reference sequence). The CDR3: CASSPWTGNSYEQYF. The CDR3 DNA reads as TGTGCCAGCAGCCCTTGGACAGGGAACTCCTACGAGCAGTACTTC.

The chain has TRBV12-3 or TRBV12-4 and TRBJ2-2; TRBD1 is a possible D gene (5 bases). The CDR3 spans 16 residues. With 3 bases removed from V and 7 bases from J, the gap between germline ends came to 18 bases. CDR3 sequence (DNA): TGTGCCAGCAGTTTTAGCCAGGGTGTTAACGTCGGGGAGCTGTTTTTT. Translated: CASSFSQGVNVGELFF.

This clonotype has a count of ten or more. The chain carries TRBV20-1 and TRBJ2-1, with TRBD2 as a possible D gene (5 bases). Trimming took 2 bases from V and 6 from J, leaving 20 bases between them. Germline assignment: CDR1 DFQATT and CDR2 SNEGSKA (reference sequence). The CDR3 extends over 16 amino acids. CDR3 sequence reads: CSARPAGAPVANEQFF. Here the CDR3 DNA reads TGCAGTGCTAGACCCGCGGGCGCCCCCGTTGCCAATGAGCAGTTCTTC.

The V and J genes are TRBV7-6 and TRBJ2-1, with D possibly TRBD1 on 6 matching bases. Between the trimmed V and J ends, which lost 0 bases and 3 bases, there was a span of 9 bases. The germline CDR1 and CDR2 sequences are SGHVS and FNYEAQ. CDR3 size: 15 residues. Here the CDR3 DNA reads TGTGCCAGCAGCTTAGCGGGGGCCTACTACAATGAGCAGTTCTTC. As protein: CASSLAGAYYNEQFF.

For this clonotype: Relative to the germline gene, one junction end is altered; a read error may explain this. This chain joins TRBV6-1 and TRBJ2-7; 8 nucleotides align to TRBD1. This CDR3 has 15 residues. Germline V lookup: CDR1 MNHNS, CDR2 SASEGT. The CDR3 reads CASSGGQGVSSEQYF. CDR3 bases: TGTGCCAGCAGTGGCGGACAGGGTGTCTCCTCCGAGCAGTACTTC.

Of note for this clonotype: Being one base from a much bigger clone, this may be a read error. CDR3 coding DNA: TGTGCCAGTAGTAGCGGGGGCCGCCTTTACAATGAGCAGTTCTTC. It encodes CASSSGGRLYNEQFF. V is TRBV19 and J is TRBJ2-1; tentative D call: TRBD2 (7 bases). This CDR3 has 15 residues. Germline V gives CDR1 LNHDA, CDR2 SQIVND (reference sequence). The V end was cut by 4 bases, the J end by 4 bases, with 14 bases between.

The J gene is TRBJ2-5, the V gene TRBV20-1; TRBD1 is a possible D gene (6 bases). Germline CDR1 reads DFQATT; CDR2 reads SNEGSKA (reference sequence). The CDR3 runs 13 residues. The V and J ends lost 6 bases and 5 bases respectively, with 16 bases between them. The CDR3 sequence: CSADPVRGETQYF. The CDR3 nucleotides are TGCAGTGCCGACCCTGTTAGGGGGGAGACCCAGTACTTC.

This clonotype has ten or more counts. This rearrangement joins TRBV5-1 to TRBJ2-3, with 7 nucleotides matching TRBD1. The ends lost 0 bases at V and 5 bases at J; junction bases unmatched: 9. The CDR3 length is 16 residues. Germline V gene sequence: CDR1 SGHRS, CDR2 YFSETQ. In DNA form, the CDR3 reads TGCGCCAGCAGCTTGGTCCTGGGACAGACGCGAGATACGCAGTATTTT. The encoded protein is CASSLVLGQTRDTQYF.

This clonotype has at least ten counts. The chain uses TRBV4-3 and TRBJ2-3, with TRBD1 identical over 8 bases. This CDR3 spans 16 amino acids. Per germline, CDR1 LGHNA and CDR2 YSLEER. J was trimmed by 3 bases and V by 4 bases; bases with no gene match: 9. CDR3 residues: CASSPNGQGRTDTQYF. The CDR3 DNA follows: TGCGCCAGCAGCCCCAACGGACAGGGTCGGACAGATACGCAGTATTTT.